A single sample gave rise to the 17 T cell receptor beta chains below, sequenced in a study of blood T cells in healthy people across ages. A sample-barcoded 5' primer and a J-beta primer mix were used in a second PCR of roughly 7 to 11 cycles. TCRdb re-derived calls from the 5' RACE reads in MiXCR, one entry per CDR3 protein. Of 1.5 million or so distinct CDR3 sequences listed, roughly 43% are singletons. Sequencing input: blood. These receptors all stem from a woman aged 18-35 years in good health.

DNA for the CDR3: TGTGCCAGCAGTGAAAGGTACGGGGCGGAAAAACTGTTTTTT. Translating it yields CASSERYGAEKLFF. The chain joins TRBV25-1 to TRBJ1-4; D may be TRBD1 (5 bases). Trimming pared 2 bases from V and 8 bases from J, leaving 12 bases between. The CDR3 is 14 amino acids. The V gene's germline CDR1 is MGHDK and CDR2 SYGVNS.

This clonotype appeared many times. The V gene is TRBV6-1, the J gene TRBJ2-4; D is tentatively TRBD1 or TRBD2 (5 bases each). This CDR3 has 14 amino acids. The germline V gene has CDR1 MNHNS and CDR2 SASEGT. Deletions cut 4 bases from V and 7 bases from J, with 14 bases between. The CDR3 DNA reads TGTGCCAGCAGTGTCGGGACCCGAGCGAACATTCAGTACTTC. Translated, it gives CASSVGTRANIQYF.

This clonotype was observed once. The chain links TRBV20-1 to TRBJ2-7, with D tentatively TRBD2 (6 bases). The CDR3 runs to 16 residues. Germline CDR1 and CDR2: DFQATT and SNEGSKA (reference sequence). Trimming cost V 2 bases and J 2 bases, with 19 bases left between them. The CDR3 here is CSARTLGGGLTYEQYF. For the CDR3, the DNA is TGCAGTGCTAGAACTCTCGGCGGAGGACTAACCTACGAGCAGTACTTC.

To note about this clonotype: A much larger clone differs from this one at a single base, so this may be a read error. V is TRBV29-1 and J is TRBJ2-1; unclear D gene. With 4 bases removed from V and 0 bases from J, the gap between germline ends came to 13 bases. The CDR3 has 15 residues. Looked up from germline, CDR1 is SQVTM and CDR2 is ANQGSEA. DNA of the CDR3: TGCAGCGTTGCGCCTGCCGGGCACTCCTACAATGAGCAGTTCTTC. Its protein is CSVAPAGHSYNEQFF.

The V call is TRBV2, the J call TRBJ1-2, with D unresolved. V dropped 8 bases and J dropped 3 bases, with 13 bases sitting between them. Germline loops: CDR1 SNHLY, CDR2 FYNNEI. This CDR3 spans 13 amino acids. The CDR3 region has the DNA TGTGCCAGCGCGCCCACGGGTCACTATGGCTACACCTTC. Protein sequence: CASAPTGHYGYTF.

The table lists this clonotype with a few counts. The CDR3: CASRETAYEQYF. The CDR3 region has the DNA TGTGCCAGCAGGGAAACGGCCTACGAGCAGTACTTC. The chain uses TRBV28 and TRBJ2-7; no firm D call. The V and J ends lost 6 bases and 2 bases respectively, with 8 bases between them. The CDR3 length is 12 residues. The germline CDR1 and CDR2 sequences are MDHEN and SYDVKM.

This clonotype was counted only a few times. CDR3 loop: CASSYNSGYTF. The CDR3, as DNA: TGTGCCAGCAGCTACAACAGCGGCTACACCTTC. The V gene is TRBV7-9, the J gene TRBJ1-2; D gene ambiguous. The germline V gene has CDR1 SEHNR and CDR2 FQNEAQ (reference sequence). Between the trimmed V and J ends, which lost 4 bases and 8 bases, there was a span of 8 bases. The CDR3 extends over 11 amino acids.

The chain couples TRBV5-1 to TRBJ2-3; 14 nucleotides line up with TRBD2. This CDR3 spans 17 amino acids. The V and J ends lost 4 bases and 4 bases, in that order; junction bases with no gene match: 8. The germline CDR1 and CDR2 sequences are SGHRS and YFSETQ. The CDR3 region is CASSTGLAGDGADTQYF. The CDR3 DNA follows: TGCGCCAGCAGCACGGGACTAGCGGGAGATGGCGCAGATACGCAGTATTTT.

This clonotype was seen a few times. V usage is TRBV27 and J usage is TRBJ2-7; D perhaps matches TRBD2 (5 bases). The length of the CDR3 is 14 residues. The germline gives CDR1 MNHEY, CDR2 SMNVEV (reference sequence). Trimming removed 6 bases from V and 6 bases from J, with 18 bases in between. The chain's CDR3 is CASSPEVRSSEQYF. The CDR3 nucleotides are TGTGCCAGCAGCCCGGAGGTTAGGAGTTCCGAGCAGTACTTC.

J is TRBJ1-4 and V is TRBV7-2, with a possible D match to TRBD1 (6 bases). The CDR3 totals 12 residues. The V gene lost 6 bases and the J gene lost 16 bases, with 18 bases spanning the gap. Germline lookup yields CDR1 SGHTA and CDR2 FQGNSA. The CDR3 region is CASRGGPGNAFF. The CDR3 DNA sequence: TGTGCCAGCAGGGGGGGGCCGGGTAATGCGTTTTTT.

This clonotype showed up many times. The rearrangement links TRBV3-1 to TRBJ2-7; D not certain. This CDR3 has 15 residues. Looked up from germline, CDR1 is LGHDT and CDR2 is YNNKEL (reference sequence). V lost 1 base and J 0 bases, leaving 10 bases between the germline ends. The CDR3 loop reads CASSQVDGNSYEQYF. The CDR3 nucleotides are TGTGCCAGCAGCCAAGTGGACGGAAACTCCTACGAGCAGTACTTC.

This clonotype showed up just a few times. V usage is TRBV6-6 and J usage is TRBJ2-3, with 9 bases aligning to TRBD1. This CDR3 contains 15 residues. The V gene's germline CDR1 is MNHNY and CDR2 SVGAGI (reference sequence). The V and J ends lost 6 bases and 2 bases, in that order; junction bases with no gene match: 6. CDR3: CASSRQGGDTDTQYF. In DNA form, the CDR3 reads TGTGCCAGCAGCCGACAGGGGGGGGACACAGATACGCAGTATTTT.

The chain is built from TRBV6-5 and TRBJ2-1; D gene ambiguous. Trimming shortened V by 8 bases and J by 2 bases, and 10 bases separated the two germline ends. The length of the CDR3 is 13 residues. The germline gives CDR1 MNHEY, CDR2 SVGAGI. The CDR3 DNA sequence: TGTGCCAGCCGGCCGCGCGCCTACAATGAGCAGTTCTTC. It translates to CASRPRAYNEQFF.

The J gene is TRBJ1-5, the V gene TRBV10-3; 9 nucleotides line up with TRBD1. J lost 4 bases, V lost 7 bases, and 8 bases had no gene match. This CDR3 region has 15 residues. Germline V CDR1 and CDR2: ENHRY, SYGVKD. CDR3 sequence reads: CAITLDRGGNQPQHF. The DNA for the CDR3 is TGTGCCATCACCCTGGACAGGGGAGGGAATCAGCCCCAGCATTTT.

J is TRBJ1-2 and V is TRBV12-3 or TRBV12-4; D possibly corresponds to TRBD1 (5 bases). This CDR3 spans 14 amino acids. V was shortened by 6 bases and J by 8 bases, with 19 bases between the two germline ends. CDR3 in DNA: TGTGCCAGCAGCCAGACGGAAAGACAGACAGGCTACACCTTC. It encodes CASSQTERQTGYTF.

The chain recombines TRBV9 with TRBJ2-7, with a weak D call TRBD2 (6 bases). CDR1 is SGDLS and CDR2 is YYNGEE in the germline V gene. The CDR3 sequence is 14 residues long. Between the trimmed V and J ends, which lost 4 bases and 1 base, there was a span of 12 bases. CDR3 bases: TGTGCCAGCAGCTCCCGGGACTGGTCCTACGAGCAGTACTTC. It is translated as CASSSRDWSYEQYF.

V is TRBV10-3 and J is TRBJ2-5; D is perhaps TRBD1 (5 bases). The CDR3 has 13 residues. V gave up 6 bases and J gave up 2 bases, with 10 bases separating them. CDR1 is ENHRY, CDR2 SYGVKD, per germline. The CDR3: CAIRPTDQETQYF. DNA for the CDR3: TGTGCCATCAGACCGACAGATCAAGAGACCCAGTACTTC.